This T cell receptor beta chain was sequenced during a study of blood T cells in healthy people across ages. Each donor's blood draw was roughly 9.8 milliliters of peripheral blood. Only a few counts were recorded for this clonotype. Antigen specificity is unknown. Study-level points and caveats: Estimates based on one million T cells were treated as lower bounds.

Through a sample-barcoded 5' primer and a J-beta primer mix, a second PCR was run for about 6 to 12 cycles. TCRdb analysed the 5' RACE reads with MiXCR anew, one entry per CDR3 protein. The data show approximately 730,000 distinct CDR3 sequences, roughly 50% seen once. The sequenced material came from blood. This sequence was found in a man at least 80 years old in good health.

The CDR3 here is CSVSGGRGYTF. The DNA of the CDR3 is TGCAGCGTGTCGGGGGGTCGGGGCTACACCTTC. The J gene is TRBJ1-2, the V gene TRBV29-1; D is possibly TRBD1 (5 bases). The CDR3 is 11 amino acids. Per the germline V gene, CDR1 is SQVTM and CDR2 is ANQGSEA. Trimming cost V 6 bases and J 8 bases, with 13 bases left between them. The full variable domain, with the rest looked up from reference TRBV29-1 and TRBJ1-2, is SAVISQKPSRDICQRGTSLTIQCQVDSQVTMMFWYRQQPGQSLTLIATANQGSEATYESGFVIDKFPISRPNLTFSTLTVSNMSPEDSSIYLCSVSGGRGYTFGSGTRLTVV.